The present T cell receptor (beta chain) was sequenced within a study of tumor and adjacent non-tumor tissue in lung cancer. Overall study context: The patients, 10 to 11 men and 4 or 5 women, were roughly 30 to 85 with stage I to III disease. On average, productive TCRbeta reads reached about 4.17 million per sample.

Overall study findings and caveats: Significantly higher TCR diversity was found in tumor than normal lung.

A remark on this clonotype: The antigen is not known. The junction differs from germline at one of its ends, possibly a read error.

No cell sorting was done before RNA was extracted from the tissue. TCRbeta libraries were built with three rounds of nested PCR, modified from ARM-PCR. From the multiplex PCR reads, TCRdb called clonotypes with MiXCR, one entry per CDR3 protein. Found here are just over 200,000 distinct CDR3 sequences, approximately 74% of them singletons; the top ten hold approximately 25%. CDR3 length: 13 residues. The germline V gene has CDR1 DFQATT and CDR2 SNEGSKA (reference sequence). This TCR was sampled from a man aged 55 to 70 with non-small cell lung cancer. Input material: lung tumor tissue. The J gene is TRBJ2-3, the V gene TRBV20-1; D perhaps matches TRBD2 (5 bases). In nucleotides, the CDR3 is TGCAGTGCTCGGTATTCTAGCACAGATACGCGGTATTTT. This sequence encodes CSARYSSTDTRYF.